These 32 T cell receptor beta chains were all obtained from the same sample, sequenced in a study of shared clonotypes between healthy human individuals (dated by TCRdb to the early 2020s). To prepare the library, the immunoSEQ multiplex PCR assay was applied. TCRdb mirrors the immuneACCESS table, restricted to in-frame sequences. Some clones are absent from its copies; in checked studies, under half trace to an unresolved V gene, and the reason for the others is unknown. The table for this sample lists 1.6 million or so clones; about 98.5% of them were counted only once. In total, the top ten clones hold approximately 0.4% of the sample. The sequenced sample consisted of naive CD4+ T cells sorted from blood. Reading the label with the study, this specimen's cell subset or site is: CD45RA+ positively selected. These receptors came from a man aged 30 to 45 in good health.

The rearrangement uses TRBV7-3 and TRBJ2-2; 7 bases align to TRBD2. Germline V gene data show CDR1 as SGHTA and CDR2 as FQGTGA. This CDR3 has 15 residues. The V and J ends lost 1 base and 7 bases, in that order; junction bases with no gene match: 6. DNA of the CDR3: TGTGCCAGCAGCTTAAGGCGGGAGTCAGGCGGGGAGCTGTTTTTT. Amino acids: CASSLRRESGGELFF.

The V and J genes are TRBV14 and TRBJ2-5; D possibly uses TRBD1 or TRBD2 (5 bases each). The CDR3 totals 16 residues. V lost 0 bases to trimming and J lost 5 bases, with 16 bases between them. In germline, CDR1 is SGHDN, CDR2 FVKESK. CDR3 residues: CASSQELISGRETQYF. DNA for the CDR3: TGTGCCAGCAGCCAAGAACTAATATCGGGGCGTGAGACCCAGTACTTC. The complete variable domain, with remaining parts taken from reference TRBV14 and TRBJ2-5, reads EAGVTQFPSHSVIEKGQTVTLRCDPISGHDNLYWYRRVMGKEIKFLLHFVKESKQDESGMPNNRFLAERTGGTYSTLKVQPAELEDSGVYFCASSQELISGRETQYFGPGTRLLVL.

This chain joins TRBV7-9 and TRBJ1-5, with D perhaps TRBD1 (6 bases). Germline loops: CDR1 SEHNR, CDR2 FQNEAQ (reference sequence). The CDR3 covers 17 residues. Trimming took 1 base from V and 0 from J, leaving 13 bases between them. The CDR3 DNA follows: TGTGCCAGCAGCTTAGATCTACAGGGAGGTAGCAATCAGCCCCAGCATTTT. This gives the protein CASSLDLQGGSNQPQHF.

This clone has only one observation. The chain joins TRBV5-1 to TRBJ1-2; 10 nucleotides match TRBD1. The CDR3 is 14 amino acids. Germline V lookup: CDR1 SGHRS, CDR2 YFSETQ. Germline trimming cut 3 bases from V and 8 bases from J; bases unmatched to any gene: 7. The DNA of the CDR3 is TGCGCCAGCAGCTCCGGGACAGGGGTCGGGGGCTACACCTTC. This gives the protein CASSSGTGVGGYTF.

J is TRBJ2-3 and V is TRBV12-5, with a possible D match to TRBD1 (6 bases). The CDR3 is made up of 17 amino acids. Germline V CDR1 and CDR2: LGHNT, FRNRAP. Deletions cut 4 bases from V and 7 bases from J, with 24 bases between. The CDR3 spells CASGYGTRSTLTHTQYF. In DNA, the CDR3 is TGTGCTAGTGGTTATGGGACACGCTCTACTCTAACGCATACGCAGTATTTT.

This rearrangement joins TRBV15 to TRBJ2-7, with unresolved D. Germline CDR1 reads LNHNV; CDR2 reads YYDKDF (reference sequence). Trimming shortened V by 5 bases and J by 2 bases, and 19 bases separated the two germline ends. CDR3 length equals 16 residues. The CDR3 sequence: CATSRLAGRPPYEQYF. CDR3 nucleotides: TGTGCCACCAGCCGCTTAGCCGGCAGGCCACCCTACGAGCAGTACTTC.

The chain combines TRBV7-9 with TRBJ2-3; TRBD2 matches 15 bases. This CDR3 has 19 residues. The J segment lost 2 bases and the V segment lost 5 bases, leaving 11 bases of the junction unmatched. The germline gives CDR1 SEHNR, CDR2 FQNEAQ (reference sequence). The CDR3 region is CASSPAGLAGGLNTDTQYF. The CDR3 DNA reads TGTGCCAGCAGCCCCGCGGGACTAGCGGGAGGTCTAAACACAGATACGCAGTATTTT.

CDR3 DNA: TGTGCCAGCAGTCCGACCGGCCACGAGCAGTACTTC. It yields the protein CASSPTGHEQYF. V is TRBV6-6 and J is TRBJ2-7; D unresolved. This CDR3 has 12 residues. Trimming removed 5 bases at V and 5 bases at J, with 10 bases between. Germline V CDR1 and CDR2: MNHNY, SVGAGI (reference sequence).

This sequence joins TRBV5-1 and TRBJ2-5; 13 nucleotides agree with TRBD2. The length of the CDR3 is 17 residues. CDR1 SGHRS and CDR2 YFSETQ come from the germline V gene. The trim removed 0 bases at V and 4 bases at J, leaving 6 bases unmatched. The CDR3 sequence: CASSLGGLAGVGETQYF. Written as DNA, the CDR3 is TGCGCCAGCAGCTTGGGTGGACTAGCGGGAGTTGGAGAGACCCAGTACTTC.

The rearrangement joins TRBV7-2 to TRBJ2-7; no firm D call. Germline assignment: CDR1 SGHTA and CDR2 FQGNSA. The CDR3 is made up of 16 amino acids. Between the trimmed V and J ends, which lost 2 bases and 1 base, there was a span of 15 bases. CDR3: CASSLSSGRSSYEQYF. The CDR3 DNA reads as TGTGCCAGCAGCTTATCTTCGGGCAGAAGTTCCTACGAGCAGTACTTC. The full variable domain, completed using reference TRBV7-2 and TRBJ2-7, is GAGVSQSPSNKVTEKGKDVELRCDPISGHTALYWYRQSLGQGLEFLIYFQGNSAPDKSGLPSDRFSAERTGGSVSTLTIQRTQQEDSAVYLCASSLSSGRSSYEQYFGPGTRLTVT.

Only one count was recorded for this clone. The chain recombines TRBV18 with TRBJ2-3; 9 nucleotides line up with TRBD2. CDR1 is KGHSH and CDR2 is LQKENI in the germline V gene. The CDR3 length is 15 residues. The V gene end was trimmed by 2 bases and the J gene end by 3 bases; junction bases not matched to a gene: 3. The CDR3 protein is CASSPVLAGTDTQYF. CDR3 nucleotide sequence: TGTGCCAGCTCACCAGTGCTAGCGGGGACAGATACGCAGTATTTT.

The gene calls are TRBV5-4 and TRBJ2-2; D gene unclear. CDR3 size: 11 residues. The germline V and J ends were trimmed by 9 bases and 6 bases, with 9 bases remaining between them. The germline V gene has CDR1 SGHNT and CDR2 YYREEE (reference sequence). The DNA of the CDR3 is TGTGCCACCAAAGAATCCGGGGAGCTGTTTTTT. Residues: CATKESGELFF.

The chain links TRBV5-4 to TRBJ1-2; possible D gene TRBD1, 5 bases. Per germline, CDR1 SGHNT and CDR2 YYREEE (reference sequence). This CDR3 region has 12 residues. V dropped 4 bases and J dropped 7 bases, with 11 bases sitting between them. Here the CDR3 reads CASSARVVGYTF. The DNA of the CDR3 is TGTGCCAGCAGCGCCAGGGTGGTTGGCTACACCTTC. Looking up the rest from reference TRBV5-4 and TRBJ1-2 gives the full variable domain: ETGVTQSPTHLIKTRGQQVTLRCSSQSGHNTVSWYQQALGQGPQFIFQYYREEENGRGNFPPRFSGLQFPNYSSELNVNALELDDSALYLCASSARVVGYTFGSGTRLTVV.

Concerning this clone: Other DNA sequences from this sample encode an identical CDR3 as well. The chain couples TRBV29-1 to TRBJ1-2; 7 bases align to TRBD1. This CDR3 is 12 amino acids long. CDR1 and CDR2 (germline): SQVTM, ANQGSEA. V shed 4 bases, J shed 4 bases, and the junction held 3 bases outside the gene matches. The CDR3 DNA sequence: TGCAGCGTTGGGGGGGACAGCTATGGCTACACCTTC. Protein sequence: CSVGGDSYGYTF.

The chain joins TRBV27 to TRBJ2-1, with TRBD2 matching 13 bases. Germline V lookup: CDR1 MNHEY, CDR2 SMNVEV (reference sequence). The CDR3 extends over 17 amino acids. Unmatched junction bases numbered 10, after V lost 4 bases and J lost 7 bases. This CDR3 reads CASSSPLTSGRANEQFF. The CDR3 region has the DNA TGTGCCAGCAGTTCACCCCTTACTAGCGGGAGGGCTAATGAGCAGTTCTTC.

Only one count was recorded for this clone. The chain joins TRBV28 to TRBJ2-7, with a weak D call TRBD2 (6 bases). V lost 5 bases and J lost 4, with 18 bases in between. The CDR3 is 15 residues long. Germline V gene sequence: CDR1 MDHEN, CDR2 SYDVKM. In DNA form, the CDR3 reads TGTGCCAGCAGTCCTACGACAGAGGGGAGGTACGAGCAGTACTTC. Encoded protein: CASSPTTEGRYEQYF.

DNA of the CDR3: TGTGCCAGCAGCTCCAGGACTAGCGGGCGAAAAGCTGACAATGAGCAGTTCTTC. Its translation: CASSSRTSGRKADNEQFF. The chain employs TRBV13 and TRBJ2-1, with 11 bases lining up with TRBD2. This CDR3 is built from 18 residues. Trimming cost V 4 bases and J 5 bases; bases outside gene matches: 13. The germline V gene has CDR1 PRHDT and CDR2 FYEKMQ (reference sequence). The full variable domain, in which reference TRBV13 and TRBJ2-1 provide the parts outside the CDR3, is AAGVIQSPRHLIKEKRETATLKCYPIPRHDTVYWYQQGPGQDPQFLISFYEKMQSDKGSIPDRFSAQQFSDYHSELNMSSLELGDSALYFCASSSRTSGRKADNEQFFGPGTRLTVL.

The chain is built from TRBV27 and TRBJ2-3; 8 nucleotides match TRBD2. Germline V gene lookup returns CDR1 MNHEY and CDR2 SMNVEV (reference sequence). V lost 5 bases and J lost 0; bases outside the gene matches: 4. This CDR3 is built from 15 residues. Written as DNA, the CDR3 is TGTGCCAGCAGTCGACTAGCGTCTAGCACAGATACGCAGTATTTT. This sequence encodes CASSRLASSTDTQYF.

This sequence joins TRBV18 and TRBJ1-1, with TRBD1 matching over 7 bases. The CDR3 has 13 residues. V trimming: 2 bases; J trimming: 5 bases; junction bases outside the gene matches: 2. Germline V CDR1 and CDR2: KGHSH, LQKENI. The CDR3 region is CASSPTQGTEAFF. The CDR3 bases are TGTGCCAGCTCACCAACACAGGGGACTGAAGCTTTCTTT.

The chain uses TRBV27 and TRBJ2-7; TRBD2 matches at 11 bases. The ends lost 6 bases at V and 3 bases at J; junction bases unmatched: 1. The CDR3 has 13 amino acids. Germline V lookup: CDR1 MNHEY, CDR2 SMNVEV (reference sequence). The chain's CDR3 is CASRLAGVYEQYF. The CDR3 DNA reads TGTGCCAGCAGACTAGCGGGAGTCTACGAGCAGTACTTC.

The chain links TRBV7-6 to TRBJ1-1, with D perhaps matching TRBD1 (5 bases). The CDR3 length is 13 residues. CDR1 and CDR2 from the germline V gene are SGHVS and FNYEAQ. V lost 5 bases and J 4 bases, leaving 11 bases between the germline ends. This chain's CDR3 is CASSRGGITEAFF. In DNA, the CDR3 is TGTGCCAGCAGCCGTGGGGGGATCACTGAAGCTTTCTTT.

The chain is built from TRBV6-1 and TRBJ2-2; maybe TRBD2 (6 bases). The germline V gene encodes CDR1 MNHNS and CDR2 SASEGT. Trimming pared 2 bases from V and 0 bases from J, leaving 10 bases between. The CDR3 loop spans 16 amino acids. As DNA, the CDR3 is TGTGCCAGCAGTGAAATTTCGGGGGCGAACACCGGGGAGCTGTTTTTT. Translation: CASSEISGANTGELFF.

In this sample, this clone turned up once. The identical CDR3 is also encoded by other nucleotide sequences in the sample. V gene TRBV5-1 combines with J gene TRBJ2-3, with 7 bases fitting TRBD1. Germline V CDR1 and CDR2: SGHRS, YFSETQ. Trimming took 2 bases from V and 1 from J; bases not matched to a gene: 1. The CDR3 consists of 14 residues. The CDR3 sequence is CASSLGTGTDTQYF. As DNA, the CDR3 is TGCGCCAGCAGCTTAGGGACAGGCACAGATACGCAGTATTTT.

V and J are TRBV25-1 and TRBJ2-5; the D is unclear. The CDR3 sequence is 15 residues long. V gave up 4 bases and J gave up 1 base, with 13 bases separating them. Germline CDR1 is MGHDK and CDR2 is SYGVNS. CDR3 amino acids: CASSGGLGFQETQYF. The CDR3 DNA follows: TGTGCCAGCAGTGGTGGGCTGGGGTTCCAAGAGACCCAGTACTTC.

The V call is TRBV2, the J call TRBJ1-1; D uncertain. This CDR3 is 14 amino acids long. In germline, CDR1 is SNHLY, CDR2 FYNNEI. The V gene lost 4 bases and the J gene lost 4 bases, with 13 bases spanning the gap. The CDR3 coding sequence is TGTGCCAGCAGTGCACCAGGTCGGAGCACTGAAGCTTTCTTT. Its protein is CASSAPGRSTEAFF. The variable domain in full, completed from reference TRBV2 and TRBJ1-1, reads EPEVTQTPSHQVTQMGQEVILRCVPISNHLYFYWYRQILGQKVEFLVSFYNNEISEKSEIFDDQFSVERPDGSNFTLKIRSTKLEDSAMYFCASSAPGRSTEAFFGQGTRLTVV.

The sample holds one count of this clone. The J gene is TRBJ2-7, the V gene TRBV4-3, with a weak D call TRBD1 (6 bases). The CDR3 runs to 15 residues. The germline CDR1 and CDR2 sequences are LGHNA and YSLEER. V lost 0 bases, J lost 2 bases, and 11 bases lay in between. The CDR3: CASSQERQDPYEQYF. CDR3 sequence (DNA): TGCGCCAGCAGCCAAGAGCGACAGGACCCCTACGAGCAGTACTTC.

This chain links TRBV18 with TRBJ2-7, with 7 bases aligning to TRBD2. In germline, CDR1 is KGHSH, CDR2 LQKENI. The CDR3 contains 15 residues. The V segment lost 0 bases and the J segment 2 bases; nucleotides outside the gene matches: 4. This chain's CDR3 is CASSPPAGATYEQYF. The CDR3 coding sequence is TGTGCCAGCTCACCACCCGCGGGAGCGACCTACGAGCAGTACTTC.

The rearrangement uses TRBV27 and TRBJ2-7, with D maybe TRBD2 (6 bases). CDR1 MNHEY and CDR2 SMNVEV come from the germline V gene (reference sequence). This CDR3 spans 12 amino acids. Trimming took 6 bases from V and 7 from J, leaving 13 bases between them. The CDR3 nucleotides are TGTGCCAGCAGACGGACTACTGGGGAGCAGTACTTC. Translation: CASRRTTGEQYF.

The chain has TRBV2 and TRBJ2-7, with 9 bases matching TRBD2. The V gene's germline CDR1 is SNHLY and CDR2 FYNNEI. This CDR3 spans 14 amino acids. J lost 3 bases, V lost 11 bases, and 11 bases had no gene match. The CDR3 DNA reads TGTGCCGGCAAGACTAGCGGAAGATTCTACGAGCAGTACTTC. Translated: CAGKTSGRFYEQYF.

This clone was recorded only once. The rearrangement uses TRBV12-2 and TRBJ2-1; TRBD1, as called in the table, went unchecked against the DNA. TRBV12-2 is reported as a pseudogene. This CDR3 contains 15 residues. The CDR3 protein is CASRLVEWDRNEQFF. CDR3 in DNA: TGTGCAAGTCGCTTAGTGGAGTGGGACAGAAATGAGCAGTTCTTC.

As to this clone: The same CDR3 arises from other DNA sequences in this sample as well. V and J are TRBV5-1 and TRBJ2-2; D is undetermined. CDR1 and CDR2 from the germline V gene are SGHRS and YFSETQ. The CDR3 loop spans 12 amino acids. The ends were cut back, 2 bases at V and 6 bases at J, with 5 bases in the middle. CDR3 residues: CASSLPAGELFF. DNA of the CDR3: TGCGCCAGCAGCTTACCCGCCGGGGAGCTGTTTTTT.

This clone occurred a few times. The rearrangement uses TRBV9 and TRBJ1-2; no firm D call. V dropped 4 bases and J dropped 8 bases, with 15 bases sitting between them. The V gene's germline CDR1 is SGDLS and CDR2 YYNGEE. This CDR3 is 13 amino acids long. The CDR3, as DNA: TGTGCCAGCAGCCCGCGTCTGCCGGGAGGCTACACCTTC. Residues: CASSPRLPGGYTF. Combining the CDR3 with reference TRBV9 and TRBJ1-2 gives the whole variable domain DSGVTQTPKHLITATGQRVTLRCSPRSGDLSVYWYQQSLDQGLQFLIQYYNGEERAKGNILERFSAQQFPDLHSELNLSSLELGDSALYFCASSPRLPGGYTFGSGTRLTVV.